A selection of T cell receptor beta chains follows, all from one sample in a study of T cell repertoires in cytomegalovirus infection. Via MiXCR, TCRdb re-called the reads, giving one row per CDR3 protein. Counted here are a few hundred thousand distinct CDR3 sequences, 15% to 20% occurring once; the ten biggest clones make up approximately 51%. Sequenced sample: CD8+ T cells from PBMCs. These receptors were taken from a human donor in good health (CMV status not recorded). Some clones in this sample may be carry-over from other donors' samples. The CDR3 runs from the conserved cysteine through the conserved F or W. D genes are given only for firm matches. Rows may omit the clone size; those that give it use once, few, many or a size class.

J gene	D gene	V gene	clone size	CDR3 DNA	CDR3 protein
TRBJ1-4	-	TRBV5-4	many	TGTGCCAGCAGCTTGATAACGGATAATGAAAAACTGTTTTTT	CASSLITDNEKLFF
TRBJ2-3	TRBD2	TRBV7-8	many	TGTGCCAGCAGCTTACGGCCTAGCGGGGGGGCAGATACGCAGTATTTT	CASSLRPSGGADTQYF
TRBJ2-1	-	TRBV27	few	TGTGCCAGCAGTTTCACAGGCCCACCAGCCTACAATGAGCAGTTCTTC	CASSFTGPPAYNEQFF
TRBJ2-2	TRBD1	TRBV6-6	many	TGTGCCAGCAGCCCTACCTTCCCCAGGGACAGCCTATACAGCACCGGGGAGCTGTTTTTT	CASSPTFPRDSLYSTGELFF
TRBJ2-7	-	TRBV15	-	TGTGCCACCAGCAGAATCCCTCCAAAGGATGAGAACCTCCGTGGGGAGCAGTACTTC	CATSRIPPKDENLRGEQYF
TRBJ2-6	-	TRBV5-5	many	TGTGCCAGCAGCTACGTGCAAAGCGGGGCCAACGTCCTGACTTTC	CASSYVQSGANVLTF
TRBJ2-3	-	TRBV7-2	many	TGTGCCAGCAGCCACGGACGGATACGGTTGCACACAGATACGCAGTATTTT	CASSHGRIRLHTDTQYF
TRBJ2-7	TRBD2	TRBV3-1	-	TGTGCCAGCAGCCAAGCAACGACTAGCGGGGGCTACGAGCAGTACTTC	CASSQATTSGGYEQYF
TRBJ2-1	-	TRBV6-5	many	TGTGCCAGCAGTTACTCGAGTGCGAAGGGGCTGGGCGACAATGAGCAGTTCTTC	CASSYSSAKGLGDNEQFF
TRBJ2-5	-	TRBV20-1	-	TGCAGTGCCCCAATCGGGCTCGGGAGCCAAGAGACCCAGTACTTC	CSAPIGLGSQETQYF
TRBJ2-7	TRBD2	TRBV6-5	many	TGTGCCAGCAGTTTGGGACAAGGACTAGCGGGCCCCTACGAGCAGTACTTC	CASSLGQGLAGPYEQYF
TRBJ2-4	-	TRBV14	-	TGTGCCAGCAGCCGAGGAGGGGAGAAAAACATTCAGTACTTC	CASSRGGEKNIQYF
TRBJ2-3	-	TRBV2	-	TGTGCCAGCAGTGACCCCGATTTGAGCACAGATACGCAGTATTTT	CASSDPDLSTDTQYF
TRBJ1-2	-	TRBV7-2	many	TGTGCCAGCAGCTTAGCCGGAATGGGGGTTGACGATAACTATGGCTACACCTTC	CASSLAGMGVDDNYGYTF
TRBJ2-5	-	TRBV5-1	few	TGCGCCAGCAGCCCTCTAACCGGGACACAAGAGACCCAGTACTTC	CASSPLTGTQETQYF
TRBJ2-1	-	TRBV27	few	TGTGCCAGCAGTTTATTTGCGGGGACCTACAATGAGCAGTTCTTC	CASSLFAGTYNEQFF
TRBJ1-2	-	TRBV13	-	TGTGCCAGCAGCTCGATAAGTCCGCCCTATGGCTACACCTTC	CASSSISPPYGYTF
TRBJ2-3	TRBD2	TRBV4-2	few	TGTGCCAGCAGCCAGGGAACGGGGGGGCCAGATACGCAGTATTTT	CASSQGTGGPDTQYF
TRBJ2-7	-	TRBV7-2	many	TGTGCCAGCAGCATGGATGGGCGCCAAACCTACGAGCAGTACTTC	CASSMDGRQTYEQYF
TRBJ1-5	-	TRBV9	-	TGTGCCAGCCCTAGGGGCCAATATAGCAATCAGCCCCAGCATTTT	CASPRGQYSNQPQHF
TRBJ1-2	TRBD1	TRBV5-6	-	TGTGCCAGCAGGTACAGGGGAGGGAATTATGGCTACACCTTC	CASRYRGGNYGYTF
TRBJ2-2	-	TRBV7-8	few	TGTGCCAGTCCCGCAGGGGAAAGCGGGGAGCTGTTTTTT	CASPAGESGELFF
TRBJ2-7	TRBD1	TRBV7-9	few	TGTGCCAGCGCTGCGGGACAGGGAGTCTACGAGCAGTACTTC	CASAAGQGVYEQYF
TRBJ2-1	-	TRBV5-5	-	TGTGCCAGCAGCGGCGGGGAATACAATGAGCAGTTCTTC	CASSGGEYNEQFF
TRBJ2-1	-	TRBV7-9	-	TGTGCCAGCAGCTTATCGGAGGGACAGTACAATGAGCAGTTCTTC	CASSLSEGQYNEQFF
TRBJ2-1	TRBD1	TRBV5-4	few	TGTGCCAGCAGCCCGGGACAGGGACCTTTTGAGCAGTTCTTC	CASSPGQGPFEQFF
TRBJ2-1	TRBD1	TRBV2	many	TGTGCCAGCACAGACAGGGGGGATGAGCAGTTCTTC	CASTDRGDEQFF
TRBJ2-2	TRBD1	TRBV28	many	TGTGCCAGCAGTCTGACAGGGTCGAACACCGGGGAGCTGTTTTTT	CASSLTGSNTGELFF
TRBJ2-3	-	TRBV7-9	many	TGTGCCAGCAGCTTTCGCGGGCGCCCCACAGATACGCAGTATTTT	CASSFRGRPTDTQYF
TRBJ2-5	-	TRBV11-2	-	TGTGCCAGCAGCTGGGGTAGCCAAGAGACCCAGTACTTC	CASSWGSQETQYF
TRBJ1-1	TRBD1	TRBV7-2	many	TGTGCCAGCAGCTTAAGACAGGGATTAGTCACTGAAGCTTTCTTT	CASSLRQGLVTEAFF
TRBJ2-1	TRBD2	TRBV20-1	few	TGCAGTGCTAGACGACTAGCGGGGGAGCCTACCTACAATGAGCAGTTCTTC	CSARRLAGEPTYNEQFF
TRBJ2-1	-	TRBV6-4	few	TGTGCCAGCTCCCCGGGCCCTGATTACAATGAGCAGTTCTTC	CASSPGPDYNEQFF
TRBJ2-1	-	TRBV2	few	TGTGCCAGCAGCGTAGGACATTTGTGGTTCTTC	CASSVGHLWFF
TRBJ1-5	-	TRBV24-1	-	TGTGCCACCAGTGACGGGGCGATCAATCAGCCCCAGCATTTT	CATSDGAINQPQHF
TRBJ2-5	TRBD2	TRBV6-1	-	TGTGCCAGCAGAGGCGGGGGAGAACAAGAGACCCAGTACTTC	CASRGGGEQETQYF
TRBJ2-1	-	TRBV7-6	many	TGTGCCAGCAGCTTTGGGGGGGGCCTTTACAATGAGCAGTTCTTC	CASSFGGGLYNEQFF
TRBJ2-3	-	TRBV3-1	few	TGTGCCAGCAGCCAAGTTGGGGCCGCCGCCGATACGCAGTATTTT	CASSQVGAAADTQYF
TRBJ2-3	-	TRBV7-8	-	TGTGCCAACAGCTTAGCGTATGTTAACACAGATACGCAGTATTTT	CANSLAYVNTDTQYF
TRBJ2-7	-	TRBV2	few	TGTGCCAGCAGCACCCAGTACGAGCAGTACTTC	CASSTQYEQYF
TRBJ2-1	-	TRBV7-9	-	TGTGCCAGCAGGGAATTTACCCTGGATGAGCAGTTCTTC	CASREFTLDEQFF
TRBJ1-5	-	TRBV7-2	many	TGTGCCAGCAGCTTACAGGCCATATCTGAATATAGCAATCAGCCCCAGCATTTT	CASSLQAISEYSNQPQHF
TRBJ2-2	-	TRBV2	few	TGTGCCAGCAGTGTGCAGGGTTACTCCCCGAACACCGGGGAGCTGTTTTTT	CASSVQGYSPNTGELFF
TRBJ1-1	TRBD1	TRBV25-1	-	TGTGCCAGCAGTGAATGGGGCAGGGGGCTCGACACTGAAGCTTTCTTT	CASSEWGRGLDTEAFF
TRBJ2-7	-	TRBV7-9	many	TGTGCCAGCAGCCCGCCCCATCCGGGACTCGAGCAGTACTTC	CASSPPHPGLEQYF
TRBJ2-1	TRBD2	TRBV7-7	many	TGTGCTAGCAGCCGGACTAGCGGGGGACCCTACAATGAGCAGTTCTTC	CASSRTSGGPYNEQFF
TRBJ1-1	TRBD1	TRBV7-9	many	TGTGCCAGCAGCAAGGACAGGCGGGCTTTCTTT	CASSKDRRAFF
TRBJ1-5	TRBD1	TRBV20-1	-	TGCAGTGCTAAGAGCCGGGACAGGGATCAGCCCCAGCATTTT	CSAKSRDRDQPQHF
TRBJ2-1	TRBD2	TRBV27	-	TGTGCCAGCAGCCGACTAGCGGGGGGCCAACCGGAAGTCAATGAGCAGTTCTTC	CASSRLAGGQPEVNEQFF